This entry is about one TCR beta chain. The junction had 9 bases not matched to a gene; V was cut back by 3 bases and J by 4 bases. Germline CDR1 DFQATT, CDR2 SNEGSKA (reference sequence). This CDR3 contains 15 residues. Each CDR3 protein gets one entry after TCRdb re-called the 5' RACE reads with MiXCR. This table has about 55,000 distinct CDR3 sequences, 20% to 25% appearing once. Cells sorted as Tregs were CD4+, CD25+ and CD127-/low. Specimen: tumor-infiltrating Tregs sorted from the breast tumor. The chain uses TRBV20-1 and TRBJ1-1; 9 nucleotides match TRBD1. This clonotype was sampled from a female donor with breast cancer. In DNA form, the CDR3 reads TGCAGTGCTAGGCCGCCGGGACAGGGAACCACTGAAGCTTTCTTT. This translates into CSARPPGQGTTEAFF.